Listed here is a single T cell receptor (beta chain). Method: immunoSEQ multiplex PCR; TCRdb's copy keeps in-frame clones and lacks some. The profile shows 110,000 to 150,000 clones, approximately 80% of them singletons. The record originates from a study of blood T cell repertoires in COVID-19. With 5 bases removed from V and 7 bases from J, the gap between germline ends came to 15 bases. The CDR3 extends over 15 amino acids. In germline, CDR1 is MGHDK, CDR2 SYGVNS. The genes are TRBV25-1 and TRBJ1-6; D ambiguous. Sequenced: PBMCs or T cells enriched from blood (not recorded which). The source is a woman under 30 who had been exposed to COVID-19. Here the CDR3 reads CASSSSGLGNSPLHF. DNA for the CDR3: TGTGCCAGCAGTTCCTCCGGACTTGGAAATTCACCCCTCCACTTT.